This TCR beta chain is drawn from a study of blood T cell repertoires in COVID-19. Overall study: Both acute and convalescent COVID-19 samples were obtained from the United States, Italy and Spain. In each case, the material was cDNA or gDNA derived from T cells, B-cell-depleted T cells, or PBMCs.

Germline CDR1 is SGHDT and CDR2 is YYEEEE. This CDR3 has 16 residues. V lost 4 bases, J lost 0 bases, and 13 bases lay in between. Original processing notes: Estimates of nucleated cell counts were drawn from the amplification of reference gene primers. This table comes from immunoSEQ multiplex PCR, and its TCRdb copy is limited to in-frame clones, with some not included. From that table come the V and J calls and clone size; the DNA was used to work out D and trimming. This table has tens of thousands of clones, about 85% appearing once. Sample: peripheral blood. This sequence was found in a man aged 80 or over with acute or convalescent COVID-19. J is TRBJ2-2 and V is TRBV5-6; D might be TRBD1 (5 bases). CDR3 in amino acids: CASSRLGAANTGELFF. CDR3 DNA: TGTGCCAGCAGCCGGCTAGGGGCTGCGAACACCGGGGAGCTGTTTTTT. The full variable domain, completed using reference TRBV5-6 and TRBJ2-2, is DAGVTQSPTHLIKTRGQQVTLRCSPKSGHDTVSWYQQALGQGPQFIFQYYEEEERQRGNFPDRFSGHQFPNYSSELNVNALLLGDSALYLCASSRLGAANTGELFFGEGSRLTVL.